A selection of T cell receptor beta chains follows, all from one sample in a study of cytomegalovirus exposure and HLA in healthy donors. This table comes from immunoSEQ multiplex PCR, and its TCRdb copy is limited to in-frame clones, with some not included. This repertoire shows some 200,000 clones, about 90% found once; its top ten account for over 0.2%. The sequenced sample consisted of PBMCs. The receptor source for this set is a girl under two years old in good health and CMV-seronegative. Both conserved end residues are part of each CDR3. The D gene is left open where the match is weak. Size tells how often a clone was seen (once, few, many) or the class of an expanded clone, and some rows leave it out.

V gene	clone size	D gene	J gene	CDR3 protein	CDR3 DNA
TRBV2	.	.	TRBJ1-5	CASRGALSNQPQHF	TGTGCCAGCCGGGGGGCTCTTAGCAATCAGCCCCAGCATTTT
TRBV27	.	.	TRBJ2-1	CASSFDRSSYNEQFF	TGTGCCAGCAGTTTCGACAGGAGCTCCTACAATGAGCAGTTCTTC
TRBV29-1	.	.	TRBJ1-2	CSVSAGSGNNYGYTF	TGCAGCGTATCTGCTGGATCGGGGAATAACTATGGCTACACCTTC
TRBV30	.	TRBD1	TRBJ1-6	CAWSVITGGASSPLHF	TGTGCCTGGAGCGTAATCACAGGGGGCGCATCTTCACCCCTCCACTTT
TRBV30	.	TRBD2	TRBJ2-1	CAWSELAPNEQFF	TGTGCCTGGAGTGAACTAGCGCCCAATGAGCAGTTCTTC
TRBV6-5	.	.	TRBJ1-2	CASRPVARDGYTF	TGTGCCAGCAGACCTGTCGCGCGGGACGGCTACACCTTC
TRBV7-9	.	TRBD2	TRBJ2-5	CASSLSGAGGFETQYF	TGTGCCAGCAGCCTTAGCGGTGCGGGAGGGTTTGAGACCCAGTACTTC
TRBV9	few	TRBD2	TRBJ2-1	CASSVASGDYNEQFF	TGTGCCAGCAGCGTCGCTAGCGGGGACTACAATGAGCAGTTCTTC
TRBV2	few	.	TRBJ1-2	CASSEPRLAGYGYTF	TGTGCCAGCAGTGAACCCAGATTGGCGGGCTATGGCTACACCTTC
TRBV9	.	TRBD2	TRBJ2-1	CASSPFGGGFLGEQFF	TGTGCCAGCAGCCCATTTGGCGGGGGGTTTCTCGGGGAGCAGTTCTTC
TRBV5-4	.	.	TRBJ1-2	CASSLGAIYGYTF	TGTGCCAGCAGCTTGGGGGCTATCTATGGCTACACCTTC
TRBV29-1	.	.	TRBJ1-1	CSVPDSVMNTEAFF	TGCAGCGTTCCCGACAGCGTTATGAACACTGAAGCTTTCTTT
TRBV6-5	few	.	TRBJ1-5	CASSYAGDSNQPQHF	TGTGCCAGCAGTTACGCCGGGGATAGCAATCAGCCCCAGCATTTT
TRBV19	.	TRBD1	TRBJ1-4	CASSQTGGAGKLFF	TGTGCCAGTAGTCAGACAGGGGGCGCCGGAAAACTGTTTTTT
TRBV6-5	.	TRBD2	TRBJ2-1	CASSFLAGDWNEQFF	TGTGCCAGCAGTTTTCTAGCGGGGGATTGGAATGAGCAGTTCTTC
TRBV7-9	.	.	TRBJ2-5	CASSLQGRVGQTQYF	TGTGCCAGCAGCTTACAGGGGAGGGTAGGCCAGACCCAGTACTTC
TRBV5-1	.	TRBD2	TRBJ2-3	CASSLGSSGRTDTQYF	TGCGCCAGCAGCTTGGGGTCTAGCGGGAGAACAGATACGCAGTATTTT
TRBV29-1	.	TRBD1	TRBJ2-7	CSATGQPTYEQYF	TGCAGCGCCACGGGACAGCCCACCTACGAGCAGTACTTC
TRBV7-2	.	.	TRBJ2-7	CASSLEDYYEQYF	TGTGCCAGCAGCTTAGAGGACTACTACGAGCAGTACTTC
TRBV6-6	.	.	TRBJ1-2	CASRLGQFNYGYTF	TGTGCCAGCAGGTTGGGCCAGTTTAACTATGGCTACACCTTC